A single sample is the source of the 5 T cell receptor beta chains below, sequenced in a study of cytomegalovirus exposure and HLA in healthy donors (dated by TCRdb to about 2017). Library creation used the immunoSEQ multiplex PCR assay. A mixture of 60 forward primers for TCR Vbeta segments and 13 reverse primers for TCR Jbeta segments was used in the multiplex PCR. Not all clones reach the TCRdb copy of this immuneACCESS table, which keeps in-frame sequences only. Checked studies attribute under half of the gap to unresolved V genes and leave the rest unexplained. Present in this sample are approximately 150,000 clones, around 67% of which were seen just once. 1.5% to 2% of the sample goes to the ten largest clones. Sequences were obtained from PBMCs. These receptors were collected from a woman aged 18-29 years in good health and CMV-seronegative.

The genes are TRBV5-1 and TRBJ2-5; 9 bases are a match to TRBD1. V trimming: 0 bases; J trimming: 5 bases; junction bases outside the gene matches: 5. The CDR3 covers 15 residues. Germline CDR1 SGHRS, CDR2 YFSETQ. In DNA form, the CDR3 reads TGCGCCAGCAGCTTGGCCCGGGACAGGGCTGAGACCCAGTACTTC. This encodes CASSLARDRAETQYF.

The chain recombines TRBV5-1 with TRBJ1-4; 7 nucleotides agree with TRBD1. The CDR3 runs 16 residues. V dropped 1 base and J dropped 8; count of bases not matched to a gene: 11. Looked up from germline, CDR1 is SGHRS and CDR2 is YFSETQ. For the CDR3, the DNA is TGCGCCAGCAGCTTGACAGGGGTGGATTTAGGCGAAAAACTGTTTTTT. Protein product: CASSLTGVDLGEKLFF.

J is TRBJ2-4 and V is TRBV7-8; D not certain. Trimming removed 1 base at V and 0 bases at J, with 10 bases between. The CDR3 loop spans 16 amino acids. Germline V gives CDR1 SGHVS, CDR2 FQNEAQ. CDR3 DNA: TGTGCCAGCAGCTTAGGTCAGACACTAGCCAAAAACATTCAGTACTTC. Amino acids: CASSLGQTLAKNIQYF. The full variable domain, with the rest looked up from reference TRBV7-8 and TRBJ2-4, is GAGVSQSPRYKVAKRGQDVALRCDPISGHVSLFWYQQALGQGPEFLTYFQNEAQLDKSGLPSDRFFAERPEGSVSTLKIQRTQQEDSAVYLCASSLGQTLAKNIQYFGAGTRLSVL.

Turning to this clone: Other DNA sequences of this sample code for an identical CDR3. The chain is built from TRBV19 and TRBJ1-6, with D tentatively TRBD1 (5 bases). Trimming removed 6 bases from V and 11 bases from J, with 14 bases in between. The CDR3 extends over 13 amino acids. CDR1 and CDR2 from the germline V gene are LNHDA and SQIVND (reference sequence). The CDR3 sequence is CASSTTAVAPLHF. CDR3 bases: TGTGCCAGTAGCACGACAGCCGTGGCACCCCTCCACTTT.

The chain recombines TRBV7-9 with TRBJ2-1; 10 nucleotides agree with TRBD2. The CDR3 length is 13 residues. J gave up 9 bases and V 6 bases, and 5 bases lay outside the gene matches. CDR1 and CDR2 (germline): SEHNR, FQNEAQ (reference sequence). CDR3 coding DNA: TGTGCCAGCAGGCTAGCGGGAGTGAGTGAGCAGTTCTTC. Its protein product is CASRLAGVSEQFF. Together with reference TRBV7-9 and TRBJ2-1, the CDR3 gives the full variable domain: DTGVSQNPRHKITKRGQNVTFRCDPISEHNRLYWYRQTLGQGPEFLTYFQNEAQLEKSRLLSDRFSAERPKGSFSTLEIQRTEQGDSAMYLCASRLAGVSEQFFGPGTRLTVL.